The rows below give T cell receptor beta chains drawn from one sample of a study of read filtering for tumor transcriptome and immune sequencing. MiXCR, run by TCRdb on the reads, gives a single entry per CDR3 protein. The sample gives roughly 60,000 distinct CDR3 sequences, less than 25% of which show up once; roughly 17% is in the top ten. Input material: a population of CD138-negative cells sorted from bone marrow. Source of these receptors: a donor at least 40 years old with multiple myeloma. CDR3s include the opening cysteine and the closing phenylalanine or tryptophan. Each record gives: clone size, J gene, V gene, D gene, CDR3 protein, CDR3 DNA. A D gene is named only where the DNA matches it firmly. Size tells how often a clone was seen (once, few, many) or the class of an expanded clone, and some rows leave it out.

many TRBJ2-5 TRBV29-1 NA CSVEDQARETQYF TGCAGCGTTGAGGACCAAGCACGAGAGACCCAGTACTTC
many TRBJ1-1 TRBV6-2/TRBV6-3 NA CASSYGADHLTEAFF TGTGCCAGCAGTTACGGGGCCGATCACCTCACTGAAGCTTTCTTT
many TRBJ2-5 TRBV5-4 NA CASSFYTETQYF TGTGCCAGCAGCTTTTATACTGAGACCCAGTACTTC
many TRBJ2-2 TRBV3-1 NA CASSLGRSGELFF TGTGCCAGCAGCCTTGGGAGGTCCGGGGAGCTGTTTTTT
few TRBJ1-2 TRBV30 TRBD1 CAWSTGTGLNGYTF TGTGCCTGGAGTACCGGGACAGGTCTTAATGGCTACACCTTC
many TRBJ1-2 TRBV12-5 NA CASGLARSPSIGGYTF TGTGCTAGTGGTTTGGCCCGGTCCCCCTCGATCGGGGGCTACACCTTC
many TRBJ2-5 TRBV5-1 TRBD1 CASRAGTGQETQYF TGCGCCAGCAGAGCCGGGACAGGGCAAGAGACCCAGTACTTC
NA TRBJ2-3 TRBV18 NA CASSRYSSGTDTQYF TGTGCCAGCTCACGATATAGTAGCGGCACAGATACGCAGTATTTT
many TRBJ2-6 TRBV3-1 NA CASRRNSGANVLTF TGTGCCAGCAGACGAAACTCTGGGGCCAACGTCCTGACTTTC
NA TRBJ1-4 TRBV2 NA CDIADRPDKLFF TGTGACATCGCCGACAGGCCGGATAAACTGTTTTTT
many TRBJ2-2 TRBV5-1 NA CASSPGAGRADTGELFF TGCGCCAGCAGCCCGGGTGCAGGTAGAGCGGACACCGGGGAGCTGTTTTTT